The rows below give T cell receptor beta chains drawn from one sample of a study of blood T cell repertoires in COVID-19. The assay was immunoSEQ multiplex PCR, and TCRdb's table has in-frame clones only and misses some. The sample has around 87,000 clones, nearly 90% seen once. The sequencing sample was made of peripheral blood. These receptors came from a man aged 45-65 years with acute or convalescent COVID-19. The conserved cysteine and the conserved F or W are not part of the CDR3 here.

j_call: TRBJ2-5
v_call: TRBV6-5
cdr3_aa: ASSYSQGAGETQY

j_call: TRBJ2-5
v_call: TRBV3-1/TRBV3-2
cdr3_aa: ASSQDRGDETQY

j_call: TRBJ1-2
v_call: TRBV19
cdr3_aa: ASSMTGVLGYT

j_call: TRBJ2-3
v_call: TRBV5-1
cdr3_aa: ASSLAGAGGPATAHADTQY

j_call: TRBJ2-7
v_call: TRBV5-1
cdr3_aa: ASGSGVYRGEQY

j_call: TRBJ2-1
v_call: TRBV12-5
cdr3_aa: ASGLPSGVQF

j_call: TRBJ1-6
v_call: TRBV28
cdr3_aa: ASRLGQGAGSPLH

j_call: TRBJ1-5
v_call: TRBV28
cdr3_aa: ASRTRALTTQPQH

j_call: TRBJ1-4
v_call: TRBV11-2
cdr3_aa: ASSLGLSNEKLF

j_call: TRBJ1-1
v_call: TRBV27
cdr3_aa: ASSPYSRTEAF

j_call: TRBJ1-6
v_call: TRBV7-2
cdr3_aa: ASSSRTTGVYPPLH

j_call: TRBJ1-6
v_call: TRBV15
cdr3_aa: ATSRDSTGGLH

j_call: TRBJ2-7
v_call: TRBV9
cdr3_aa: ASSVPGLAGSSYEQY

j_call: TRBJ1-3
v_call: TRBV5-1
cdr3_aa: ASSERSSGNTIY

j_call: TRBJ2-3
v_call: TRBV4-1
cdr3_aa: ASSKTSGGTPLSTDTQY

j_call: TRBJ2-2
v_call: TRBV2
cdr3_aa: ASTGQGTSGTYTGELF

j_call: TRBJ2-3
v_call: TRBV29-1
cdr3_aa: SAKVGLALGTQY